This TCR beta chain was documented in a study of T cell repertoires in cytomegalovirus infection. Study-level information: The study used recently identified HLA-C-restricted and well-studied HLA-B-restricted CMV epitopes. Through public TCR beta signatures, both CMV infection and matching HLA type were indicated. Study results and caveats: CMV carriers having the relevant HLA were flagged by cumulative public TCR beta family frequency. Within the response measured ex vivo, HLA-C-restricted CMV-specific TCR beta clonotypes were dominant.

TCRdb fed the reads into MiXCR, producing one record per CDR3 protein. Among under 850,000 distinct CDR3 sequences listed, 33% were seen once. V lost 4 bases and J lost 7, with 14 bases in between. Per the germline V gene, CDR1 is PRHDT and CDR2 is FYEKMQ (reference sequence). This CDR3 spans 15 amino acids. This clonotype occurred a few times. Antigen specificity is unknown. The source material was cultured PBMCs, sampled from culture after CMV antigen stimulation. The rearrangement uses TRBV13 and TRBJ1-6; D call uncertain. This receptor was identified in a human donor in good health (CMV status not recorded). Some clones in this sample may be carry-over from other donors' samples. The DNA for the CDR3 is TGTGCCAGCAGCTACCGGACCCCGGAGAATTCACCCCTCCACTTT. This encodes CASSYRTPENSPLHF.